A selection of T cell receptor beta chains follows, all from one sample in a study of T cell responses to AZD1222 COVID-19 vaccine. Here immunoSEQ multiplex PCR was the method, and the copy in TCRdb shows in-frame clones only, minus some. The sample contains about 96,000 clones, approximately 90% of which appear only once. The material was peripheral blood, obtained on day 0 of AZD1222 vaccination. The receptor set was obtained from an adult in good health. Both conserved end residues are part of each CDR3. Fields, in order: J gene, clone size, V gene, D gene, CDR3 DNA, CDR3 protein. The D gene is left open where the match is weak. Clone size appears in some rows only: once, few, many, or a class for an expanded clone.

j_gene: TRBJ1-3
abundance: .
v_gene: TRBV6-5
d_gene: .
CDR3nt: TGTGCCAGCAGTTCGGGTTTGAGAAACACCATATATTTT
CDR3aa: CASSSGLRNTIYF

j_gene: TRBJ1-4
abundance: .
v_gene: TRBV18
d_gene: .
CDR3nt: TGTGCCAGCTCACCACTCTTCCAAGGGACTAATGAAAAACTGTTTTTT
CDR3aa: CASSPLFQGTNEKLFF

j_gene: TRBJ2-1
abundance: .
v_gene: TRBV2
d_gene: TRBD2
CDR3nt: TGTGCCAGCAGCCCCCGGTCGAGCGGGGGGCGAAATGAGCAGTTCTTC
CDR3aa: CASSPRSSGGRNEQFF

j_gene: TRBJ1-3
abundance: .
v_gene: TRBV7-9
d_gene: .
CDR3nt: TGTGCCAGCAGACGGGCCCAGGGTGGAAACACCATATATTTT
CDR3aa: CASRRAQGGNTIYF

j_gene: TRBJ1-2
abundance: .
v_gene: TRBV28
d_gene: .
CDR3nt: TGTGCCAGCAGTCCTCCGGGGAAAGCCTATGGCTACACCTTC
CDR3aa: CASSPPGKAYGYTF

j_gene: TRBJ1-1
abundance: .
v_gene: TRBV5-4
d_gene: .
CDR3nt: TGTGCCAGCAGCACTCCGAGTCTGAACACTGAAGCTTTCTTT
CDR3aa: CASSTPSLNTEAFF

j_gene: TRBJ1-1
abundance: .
v_gene: TRBV6-5
d_gene: .
CDR3nt: TGTGCCAGCAGTTGGGCAGAATCTGGGACTGAAGCTTTCTTT
CDR3aa: CASSWAESGTEAFF

j_gene: TRBJ1-1
abundance: .
v_gene: TRBV7-9
d_gene: TRBD1
CDR3nt: TGTGCCAGCAGCTTAGTGGCCAGCAGGGGGGCTTTCTTT
CDR3aa: CASSLVASRGAFF

j_gene: TRBJ1-1
abundance: .
v_gene: TRBV11-2
d_gene: .
CDR3nt: TGTGCCAGCAGCTTAGATCCAGGGAGGACTGAAGCTTTCTTT
CDR3aa: CASSLDPGRTEAFF

j_gene: TRBJ2-7
abundance: .
v_gene: TRBV7-8
d_gene: TRBD2
CDR3nt: TGTGCCAGCAGCTCCACTAGCGGGCAGCAGTACTTC
CDR3aa: CASSSTSGQQYF

j_gene: TRBJ2-7
abundance: .
v_gene: TRBV25-1
d_gene: .
CDR3nt: TGTGCCAGCAGTGAACTCGGAGGGGGGGAGCAGTACTTC
CDR3aa: CASSELGGGEQYF

j_gene: TRBJ1-4
abundance: .
v_gene: TRBV11-2
d_gene: .
CDR3nt: TGTGCCAGCAGCTTATTTATTGGGAGAGTTGCAACTAATGAAAAACTGTTTTTT
CDR3aa: CASSLFIGRVATNEKLFF

j_gene: TRBJ2-7
abundance: .
v_gene: TRBV14
d_gene: .
CDR3nt: TGTGCCAGCAGCCCGACGTGGGGGGCCGGGGGCCCTAGCAACGAGCAGTACTTC
CDR3aa: CASSPTWGAGGPSNEQYF

j_gene: TRBJ1-2
abundance: .
v_gene: TRBV24-1
d_gene: .
CDR3nt: TGTGCCACCAGTGATTCGTGGGGTCCCGGCTACACCTTC
CDR3aa: CATSDSWGPGYTF

j_gene: TRBJ1-1
abundance: .
v_gene: TRBV4-2
d_gene: .
CDR3nt: TGTGCCAGCAGCCAAGAGAAGGACATGAACACTGAAGCTTTCTTT
CDR3aa: CASSQEKDMNTEAFF

j_gene: TRBJ1-2
abundance: once
v_gene: TRBV11-2
d_gene: .
CDR3nt: TGTGCCAGCAGCTTAGCCCAAGGAGGCTACACCTTC
CDR3aa: CASSLAQGGYTF

j_gene: TRBJ1-1
abundance: .
v_gene: TRBV18
d_gene: .
CDR3nt: TGTGCCAGCTCACCCACCGGAGCTGAGAACACTGAAGCTTTCTTT
CDR3aa: CASSPTGAENTEAFF

j_gene: TRBJ1-5
abundance: .
v_gene: TRBV7-9
d_gene: .
CDR3nt: TGTGCCAGCAGCCAGGCCAACGGCAATCAGCCCCAGCATTTT
CDR3aa: CASSQANGNQPQHF

j_gene: TRBJ2-2
abundance: .
v_gene: TRBV7-9
d_gene: TRBD1
CDR3nt: TGTGCCAGCAGCTGGACAGGGTCGGGCACCGGGGAGCTGTTTTTT
CDR3aa: CASSWTGSGTGELFF

j_gene: TRBJ1-6
abundance: .
v_gene: TRBV28
d_gene: .
CDR3nt: TGTGCCAGCATTCGTACGACAAGCAATTCACCCCTCCACTTT
CDR3aa: CASIRTTSNSPLHF

j_gene: TRBJ2-7
abundance: .
v_gene: TRBV28
d_gene: TRBD2
CDR3nt: TGTGCCAGCAGTTTAACGCTAGCGGGGGGTCCTGGGGAGCAGTACTTC
CDR3aa: CASSLTLAGGPGEQYF

j_gene: TRBJ2-7
abundance: .
v_gene: TRBV30
d_gene: TRBD1
CDR3nt: TGTGCCTGGATCCCATCGGACAGGTTCACCGAGCAGTACTTC
CDR3aa: CAWIPSDRFTEQYF

j_gene: TRBJ2-7
abundance: .
v_gene: TRBV24-1
d_gene: .
CDR3nt: TGTGCCACCAGTGATCCCAAGAGGAATAACCACAGGGCTCCTTCCGAGCAGTACTTC
CDR3aa: CATSDPKRNNHRAPSEQYF

j_gene: TRBJ1-1
abundance: .
v_gene: TRBV28
d_gene: .
CDR3nt: TGTGCCAGCAGTTTACCTACCCACGCTGAAGCTTTCTTT
CDR3aa: CASSLPTHAEAFF

j_gene: TRBJ2-1
abundance: .
v_gene: TRBV30
d_gene: .
CDR3nt: TGTGCCTCGACTGATAGCTCCTACAATGAGCAGTTCTTC
CDR3aa: CASTDSSYNEQFF

j_gene: TRBJ2-5
abundance: .
v_gene: TRBV4-2
d_gene: TRBD2
CDR3nt: TGTGCCAGCAGCCAAGGAGTAGGCGGGGGGGTAGGAGAGACCCAGTACTTC
CDR3aa: CASSQGVGGGVGETQYF

j_gene: TRBJ1-2
abundance: once
v_gene: TRBV12-3/TRBV12-4
d_gene: .
CDR3nt: TGTGCCAGCAGTCTAACGGGGGGATATGGCTACACCTTC
CDR3aa: CASSLTGGYGYTF

j_gene: TRBJ2-2
abundance: .
v_gene: TRBV12-3/TRBV12-4
d_gene: .
CDR3nt: TGTGCCAGCAGGGAGGGTACCGGGGAGCTGTTTTTT
CDR3aa: CASREGTGELFF

j_gene: TRBJ1-2
abundance: few
v_gene: TRBV27
d_gene: TRBD1
CDR3nt: TGTGCCAGCAGTCTCCAGGGGGGGTTTAGTGGCTACACCTTC
CDR3aa: CASSLQGGFSGYTF

j_gene: TRBJ2-5
abundance: .
v_gene: TRBV29-1
d_gene: .
CDR3nt: TGCAGCGTTGACCGTTCCCAAGAGACCCAGTACTTC
CDR3aa: CSVDRSQETQYF

j_gene: TRBJ1-4
abundance: .
v_gene: TRBV5-4
d_gene: TRBD1
CDR3nt: TGTGCCAGCAGCTTGGAAGGGGGCGCGTGGGAAAAACTGTTTTTT
CDR3aa: CASSLEGGAWEKLFF

j_gene: TRBJ1-5
abundance: .
v_gene: TRBV19
d_gene: .
CDR3nt: TGTGCCAGTACCCCACAGGGTGTCCGAAATCAGCCCCAGCATTTT
CDR3aa: CASTPQGVRNQPQHF

j_gene: TRBJ1-1
abundance: .
v_gene: TRBV9
d_gene: TRBD1
CDR3nt: TGTGCCAGCAGCCGCGTCACAGGGGGCTTGGGGACTGAAGCTTTCTTT
CDR3aa: CASSRVTGGLGTEAFF

j_gene: TRBJ1-3
abundance: .
v_gene: TRBV9
d_gene: .
CDR3nt: TGTGCCAGCAGCGTAGCGGGACTGGCCTCTGGAAACACCATATATTTT
CDR3aa: CASSVAGLASGNTIYF